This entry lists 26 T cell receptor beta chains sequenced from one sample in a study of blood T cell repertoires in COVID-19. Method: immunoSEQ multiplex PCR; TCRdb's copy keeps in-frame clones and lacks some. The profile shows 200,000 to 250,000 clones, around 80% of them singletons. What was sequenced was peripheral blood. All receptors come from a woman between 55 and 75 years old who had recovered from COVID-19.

DNA for the CDR3: TGTGCCAGCAGCTTAATTGGAGGTGGGATGGAGCAGTTCTTC. As protein: CASSLIGGGMEQFF. V usage is TRBV11-2 and J usage is TRBJ2-1; D may be TRBD2 (5 bases). Trimming pared 2 bases from V and 10 bases from J, leaving 15 bases between. The CDR3 has 14 amino acids. The germline gives CDR1 SGHAT, CDR2 FQNNGV.

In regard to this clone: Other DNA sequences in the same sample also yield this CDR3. The CDR3 loop is CASSYLRGDLQETQYF. CDR3 nucleotides: TGTGCCAGCAGTTACCTGCGGGGGGATTTACAGGAGACCCAGTACTTC. The chain joins TRBV6-5 to TRBJ2-5; 8 bases fit TRBD2. The CDR3 totals 16 residues. The junction had 10 bases not matched to a gene; V was cut back by 2 bases and J by 5 bases. Germline loops: CDR1 MNHEY, CDR2 SVGAGI.

DNA for the CDR3: TGTGCCAGCAGAGTAGGACAGACCGCAACTAATGAAAAACTGTTTTTT. Its protein product is CASRVGQTATNEKLFF. V and J are TRBV10-3 and TRBJ1-4, with D tentatively TRBD1 (6 bases). Trimming left V 10 bases short and J 0 bases short, with 18 bases between. Germline V gene data show CDR1 as ENHRY and CDR2 as SYGVKD. The CDR3 consists of 16 residues.

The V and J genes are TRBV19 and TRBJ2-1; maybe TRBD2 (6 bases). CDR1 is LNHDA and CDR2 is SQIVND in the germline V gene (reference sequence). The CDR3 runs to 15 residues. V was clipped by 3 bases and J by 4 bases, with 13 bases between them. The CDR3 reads CASSMGTPIYNEQFF. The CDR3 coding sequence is TGTGCCAGTAGTATGGGGACTCCCATTTACAATGAGCAGTTCTTC.

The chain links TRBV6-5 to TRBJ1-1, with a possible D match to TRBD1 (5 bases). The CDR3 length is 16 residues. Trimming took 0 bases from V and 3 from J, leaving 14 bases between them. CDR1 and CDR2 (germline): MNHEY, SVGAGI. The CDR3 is CASSYSVRGLDTEAFF. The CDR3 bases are TGTGCCAGCAGTTACTCCGTGCGGGGCTTGGACACTGAAGCTTTCTTT.

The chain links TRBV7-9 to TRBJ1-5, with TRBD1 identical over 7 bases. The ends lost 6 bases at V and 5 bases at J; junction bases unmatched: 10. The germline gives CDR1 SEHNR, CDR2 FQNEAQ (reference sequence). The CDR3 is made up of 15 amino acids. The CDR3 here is CASSPTGDIYQPQHF. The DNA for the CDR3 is TGTGCCAGCAGTCCTACAGGGGACATTTATCAGCCCCAGCATTTT.

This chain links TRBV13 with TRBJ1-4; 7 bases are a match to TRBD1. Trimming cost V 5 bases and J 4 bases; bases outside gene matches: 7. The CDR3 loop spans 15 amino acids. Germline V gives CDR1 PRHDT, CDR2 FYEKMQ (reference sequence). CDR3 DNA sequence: TGTGCCAGCAGCGGGACCAGGGGGTTTAATGAAAAACTGTTTTTT. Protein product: CASSGTRGFNEKLFF.

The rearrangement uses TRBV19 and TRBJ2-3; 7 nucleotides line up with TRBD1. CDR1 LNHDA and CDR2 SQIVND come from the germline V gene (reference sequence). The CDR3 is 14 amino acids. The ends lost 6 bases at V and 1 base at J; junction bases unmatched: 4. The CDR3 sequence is CASSDTGGTDTQYF. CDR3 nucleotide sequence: TGTGCCAGTAGCGACACAGGGGGCACAGATACGCAGTATTTT.

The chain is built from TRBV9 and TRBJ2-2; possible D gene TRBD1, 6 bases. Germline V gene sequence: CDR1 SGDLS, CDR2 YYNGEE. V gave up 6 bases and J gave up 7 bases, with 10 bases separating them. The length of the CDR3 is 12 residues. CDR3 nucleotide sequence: TGTGCCAGCAAAGGGGGTCACGGGGAGCTGTTTTTT. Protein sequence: CASKGGHGELFF.

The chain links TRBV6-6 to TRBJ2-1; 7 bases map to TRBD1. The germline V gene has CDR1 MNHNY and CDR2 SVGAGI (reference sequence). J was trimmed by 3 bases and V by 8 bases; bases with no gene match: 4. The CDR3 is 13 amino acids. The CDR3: CASVTGVYNEQFF. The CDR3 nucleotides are TGTGCCAGCGTTACAGGGGTCTACAATGAGCAGTTCTTC.

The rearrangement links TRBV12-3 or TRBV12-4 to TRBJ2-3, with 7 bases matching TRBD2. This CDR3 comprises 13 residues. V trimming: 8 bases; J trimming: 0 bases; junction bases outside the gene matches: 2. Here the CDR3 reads CASGGGSTDTQYF. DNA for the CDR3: TGTGCCAGCGGGGGGGGGAGCACAGATACGCAGTATTTT.

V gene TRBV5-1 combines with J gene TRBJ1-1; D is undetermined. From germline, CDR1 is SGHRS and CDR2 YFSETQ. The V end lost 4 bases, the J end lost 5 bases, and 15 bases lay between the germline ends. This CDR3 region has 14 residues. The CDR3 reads CASSPSSGGTEAFF. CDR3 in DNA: TGCGCCAGCAGCCCCTCGTCGGGTGGAACTGAAGCTTTCTTT.

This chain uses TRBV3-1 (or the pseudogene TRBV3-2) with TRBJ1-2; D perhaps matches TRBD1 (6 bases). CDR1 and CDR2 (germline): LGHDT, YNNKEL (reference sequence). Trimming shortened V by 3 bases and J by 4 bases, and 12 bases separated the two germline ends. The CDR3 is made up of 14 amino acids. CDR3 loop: CASSQGTSLYGYTF. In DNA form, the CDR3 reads TGTGCCAGCAGCCAGGGGACATCTCTCTATGGCTACACCTTC.

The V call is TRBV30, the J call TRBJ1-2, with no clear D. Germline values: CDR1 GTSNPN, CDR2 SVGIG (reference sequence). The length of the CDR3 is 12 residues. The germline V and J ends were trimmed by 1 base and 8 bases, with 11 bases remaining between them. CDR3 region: CAWSESRGGYTF. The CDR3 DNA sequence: TGTGCCTGGAGTGAGTCGCGAGGCGGCTACACCTTC.

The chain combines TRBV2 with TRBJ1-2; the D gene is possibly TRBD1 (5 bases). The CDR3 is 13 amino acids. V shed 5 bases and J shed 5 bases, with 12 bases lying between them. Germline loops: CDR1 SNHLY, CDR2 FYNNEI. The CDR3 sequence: CASSRQSLYGYTF. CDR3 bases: TGTGCCAGCAGTCGACAGAGTTTATATGGCTACACCTTC.

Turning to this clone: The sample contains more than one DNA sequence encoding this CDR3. CDR3 in DNA: TGTGCCAGCAGTTTGGGGAGGAACACTGAAGCTTTCTTT. Translated: CASSLGRNTEAFF. V gene TRBV12-3 or TRBV12-4 combines with J gene TRBJ1-1; D uncertain. Trimming took 3 bases from V and 1 from J, leaving 6 bases between them. The CDR3 is 13 residues long.

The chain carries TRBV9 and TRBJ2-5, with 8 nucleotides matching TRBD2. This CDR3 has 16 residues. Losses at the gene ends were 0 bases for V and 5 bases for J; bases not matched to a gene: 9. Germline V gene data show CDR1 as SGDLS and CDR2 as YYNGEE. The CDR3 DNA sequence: TGTGCCAGCAGCGTAGGGGCTAGCGGGTCTACTGAGACCCAGTACTTC. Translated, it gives CASSVGASGSTETQYF.

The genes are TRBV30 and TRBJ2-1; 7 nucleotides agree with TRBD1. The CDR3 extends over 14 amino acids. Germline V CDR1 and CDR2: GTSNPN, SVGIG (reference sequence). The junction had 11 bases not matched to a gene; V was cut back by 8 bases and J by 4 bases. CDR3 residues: CALGTAIEYNEQFF. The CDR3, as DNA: TGTGCCCTCGGGACAGCCATTGAGTACAATGAGCAGTTCTTC.

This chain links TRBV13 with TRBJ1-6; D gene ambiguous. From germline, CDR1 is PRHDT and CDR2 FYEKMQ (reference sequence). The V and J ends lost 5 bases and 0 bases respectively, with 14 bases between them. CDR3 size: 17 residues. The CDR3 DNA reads TGTGCCAGCAGCGGTGCTACGGGGAGCTCCTATAATTCACCCCTCCACTTT. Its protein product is CASSGATGSSYNSPLHF.

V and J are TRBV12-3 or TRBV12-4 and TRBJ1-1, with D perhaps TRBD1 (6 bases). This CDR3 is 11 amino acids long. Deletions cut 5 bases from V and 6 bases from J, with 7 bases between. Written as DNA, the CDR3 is TGTGCCAGCAGTCAGGGGCCTGAAGCTTTCTTT. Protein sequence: CASSQGPEAFF.

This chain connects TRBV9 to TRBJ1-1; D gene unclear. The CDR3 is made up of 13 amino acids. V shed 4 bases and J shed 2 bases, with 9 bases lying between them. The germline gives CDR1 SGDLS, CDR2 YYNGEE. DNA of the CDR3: TGTGCCAGCAGCTTTAGTCTAAACACTGAAGCTTTCTTT. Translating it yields CASSFSLNTEAFF.

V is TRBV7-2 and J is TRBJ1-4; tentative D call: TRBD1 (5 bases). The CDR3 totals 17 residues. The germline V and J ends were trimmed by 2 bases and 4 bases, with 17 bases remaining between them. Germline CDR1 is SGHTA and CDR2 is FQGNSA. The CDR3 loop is CASSLHLEAGLNEKLFF. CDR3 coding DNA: TGTGCCAGCAGCTTACACCTAGAGGCGGGACTTAATGAAAAACTGTTTTTT.

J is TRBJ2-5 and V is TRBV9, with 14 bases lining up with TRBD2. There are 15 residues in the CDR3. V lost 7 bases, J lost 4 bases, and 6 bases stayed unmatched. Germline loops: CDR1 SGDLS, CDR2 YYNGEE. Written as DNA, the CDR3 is TGTGCCAGCTCACGCGGGACTAGCGGGGGAGAGACCCAGTACTTC. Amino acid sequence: CASSRGTSGGETQYF.

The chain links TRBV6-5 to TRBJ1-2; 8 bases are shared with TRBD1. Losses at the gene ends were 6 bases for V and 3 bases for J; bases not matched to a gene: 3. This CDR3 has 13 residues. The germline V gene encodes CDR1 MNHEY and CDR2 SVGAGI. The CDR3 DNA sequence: TGTGCCAGCAGGGCGGACAGGGACTATGGCTACACCTTC. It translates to CASRADRDYGYTF.

This CDR3 is CASSKQGAFYEQYF. As DNA, the CDR3 is TGTGCCAGCAGCAAACAGGGGGCCTTCTACGAGCAGTACTTC. The gene calls are TRBV27 and TRBJ2-7; 9 nucleotides match TRBD1. The CDR3 is made up of 14 amino acids. V gave up 6 bases and J gave up 3 bases; unmatched junction bases: 6. The V gene's germline CDR1 is MNHEY and CDR2 SMNVEV (reference sequence).

The DNA for the CDR3 is TGCGCCAGCAGCCAGGCGGCGGGAGCGGTGAACACTGAAGCTTTCTTT. Encoded protein: CASSQAAGAVNTEAFF. V is TRBV4-1 and J is TRBJ1-1; the D is unclear. V gave up 3 bases and J gave up 0 bases, with 14 bases separating them. Germline V CDR1 and CDR2: MGHRA, YSYEKL. This CDR3 has 16 residues.